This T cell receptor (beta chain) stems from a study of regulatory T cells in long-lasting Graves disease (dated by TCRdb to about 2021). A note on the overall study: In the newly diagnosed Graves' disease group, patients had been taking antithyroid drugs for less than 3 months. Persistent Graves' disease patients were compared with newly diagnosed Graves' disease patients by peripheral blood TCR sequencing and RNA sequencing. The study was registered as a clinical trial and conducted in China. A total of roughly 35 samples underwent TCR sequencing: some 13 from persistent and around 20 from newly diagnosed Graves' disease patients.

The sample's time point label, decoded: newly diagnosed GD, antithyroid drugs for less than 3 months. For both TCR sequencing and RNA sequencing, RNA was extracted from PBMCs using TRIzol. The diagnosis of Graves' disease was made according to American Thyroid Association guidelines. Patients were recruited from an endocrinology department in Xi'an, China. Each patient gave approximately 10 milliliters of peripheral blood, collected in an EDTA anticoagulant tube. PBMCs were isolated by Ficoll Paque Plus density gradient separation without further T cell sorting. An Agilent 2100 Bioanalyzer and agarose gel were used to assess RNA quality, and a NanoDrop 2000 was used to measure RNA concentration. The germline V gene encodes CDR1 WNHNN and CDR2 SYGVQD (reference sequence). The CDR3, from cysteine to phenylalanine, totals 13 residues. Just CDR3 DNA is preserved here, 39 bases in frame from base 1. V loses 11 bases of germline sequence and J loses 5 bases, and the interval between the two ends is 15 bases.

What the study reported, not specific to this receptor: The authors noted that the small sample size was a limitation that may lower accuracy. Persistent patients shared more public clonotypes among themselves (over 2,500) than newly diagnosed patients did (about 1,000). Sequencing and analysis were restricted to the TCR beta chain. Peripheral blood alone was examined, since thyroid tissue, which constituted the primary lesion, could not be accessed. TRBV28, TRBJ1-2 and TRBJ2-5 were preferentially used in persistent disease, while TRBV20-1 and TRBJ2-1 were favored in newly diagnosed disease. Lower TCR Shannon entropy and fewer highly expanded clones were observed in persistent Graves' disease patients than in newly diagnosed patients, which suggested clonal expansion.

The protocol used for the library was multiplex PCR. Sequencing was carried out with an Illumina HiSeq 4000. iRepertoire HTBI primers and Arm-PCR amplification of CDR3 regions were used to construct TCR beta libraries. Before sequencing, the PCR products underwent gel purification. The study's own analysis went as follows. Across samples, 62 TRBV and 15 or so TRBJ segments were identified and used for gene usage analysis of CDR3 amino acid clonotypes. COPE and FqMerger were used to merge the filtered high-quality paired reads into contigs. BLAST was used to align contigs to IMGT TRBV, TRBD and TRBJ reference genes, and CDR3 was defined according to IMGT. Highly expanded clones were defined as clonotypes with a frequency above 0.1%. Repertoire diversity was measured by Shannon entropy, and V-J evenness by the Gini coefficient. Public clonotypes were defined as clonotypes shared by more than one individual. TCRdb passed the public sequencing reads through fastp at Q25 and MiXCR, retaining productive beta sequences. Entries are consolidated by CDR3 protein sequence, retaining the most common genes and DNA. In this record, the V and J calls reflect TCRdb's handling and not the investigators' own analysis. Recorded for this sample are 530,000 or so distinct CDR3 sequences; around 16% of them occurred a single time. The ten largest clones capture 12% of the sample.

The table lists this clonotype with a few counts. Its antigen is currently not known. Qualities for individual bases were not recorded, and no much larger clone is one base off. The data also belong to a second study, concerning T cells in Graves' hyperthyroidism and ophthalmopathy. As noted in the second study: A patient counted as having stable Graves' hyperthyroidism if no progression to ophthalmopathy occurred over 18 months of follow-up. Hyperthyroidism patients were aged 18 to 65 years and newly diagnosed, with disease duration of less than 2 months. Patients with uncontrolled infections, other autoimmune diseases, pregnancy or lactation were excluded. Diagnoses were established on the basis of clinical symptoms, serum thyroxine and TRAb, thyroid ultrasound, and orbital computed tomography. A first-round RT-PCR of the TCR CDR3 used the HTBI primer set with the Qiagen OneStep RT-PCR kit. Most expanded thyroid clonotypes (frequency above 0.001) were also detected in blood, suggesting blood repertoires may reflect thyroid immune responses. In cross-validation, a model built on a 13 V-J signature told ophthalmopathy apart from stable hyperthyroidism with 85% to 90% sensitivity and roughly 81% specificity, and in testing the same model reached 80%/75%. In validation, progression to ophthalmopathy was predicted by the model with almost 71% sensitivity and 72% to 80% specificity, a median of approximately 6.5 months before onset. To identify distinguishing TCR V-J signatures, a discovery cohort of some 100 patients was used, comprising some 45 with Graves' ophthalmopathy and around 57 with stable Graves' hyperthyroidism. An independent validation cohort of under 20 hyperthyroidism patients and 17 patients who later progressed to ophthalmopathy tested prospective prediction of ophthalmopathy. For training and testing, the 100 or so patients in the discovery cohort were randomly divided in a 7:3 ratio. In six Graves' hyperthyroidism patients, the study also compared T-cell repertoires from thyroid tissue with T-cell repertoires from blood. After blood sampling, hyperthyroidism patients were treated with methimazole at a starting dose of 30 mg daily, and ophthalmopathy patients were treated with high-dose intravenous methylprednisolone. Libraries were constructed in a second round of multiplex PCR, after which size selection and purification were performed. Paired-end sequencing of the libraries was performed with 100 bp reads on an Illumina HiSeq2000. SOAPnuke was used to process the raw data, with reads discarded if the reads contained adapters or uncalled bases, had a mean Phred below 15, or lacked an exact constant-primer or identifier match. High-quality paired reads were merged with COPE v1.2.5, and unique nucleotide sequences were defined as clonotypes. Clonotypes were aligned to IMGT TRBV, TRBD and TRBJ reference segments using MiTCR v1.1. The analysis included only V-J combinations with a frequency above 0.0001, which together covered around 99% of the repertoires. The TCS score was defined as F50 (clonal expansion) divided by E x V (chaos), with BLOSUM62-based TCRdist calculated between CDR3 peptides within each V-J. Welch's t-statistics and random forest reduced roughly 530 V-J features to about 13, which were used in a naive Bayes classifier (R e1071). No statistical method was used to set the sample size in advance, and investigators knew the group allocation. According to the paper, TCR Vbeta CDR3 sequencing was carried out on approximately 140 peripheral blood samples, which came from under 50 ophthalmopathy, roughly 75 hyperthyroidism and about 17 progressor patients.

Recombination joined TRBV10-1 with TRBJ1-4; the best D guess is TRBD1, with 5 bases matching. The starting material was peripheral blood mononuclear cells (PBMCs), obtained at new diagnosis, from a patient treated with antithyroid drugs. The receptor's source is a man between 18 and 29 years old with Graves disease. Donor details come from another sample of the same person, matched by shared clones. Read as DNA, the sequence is TGCGCCCCAGCAGCCAGGGAGAATGAAAAACTGTTTTTT. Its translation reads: CAPAARENEKLFF.